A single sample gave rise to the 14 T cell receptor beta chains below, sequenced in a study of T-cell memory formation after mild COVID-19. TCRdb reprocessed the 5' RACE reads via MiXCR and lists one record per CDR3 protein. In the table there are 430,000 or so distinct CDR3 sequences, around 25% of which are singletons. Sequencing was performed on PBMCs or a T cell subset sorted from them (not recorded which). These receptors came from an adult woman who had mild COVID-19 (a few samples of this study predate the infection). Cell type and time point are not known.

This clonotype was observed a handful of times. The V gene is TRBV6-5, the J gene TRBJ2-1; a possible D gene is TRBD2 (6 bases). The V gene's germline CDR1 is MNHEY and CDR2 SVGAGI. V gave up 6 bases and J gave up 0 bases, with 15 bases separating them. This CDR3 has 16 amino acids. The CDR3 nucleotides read TGTGCCAGCAGGCTAGGTAGCGGAGTCTCCTACAATGAGCAGTTCTTC. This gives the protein CASRLGSGVSYNEQFF.

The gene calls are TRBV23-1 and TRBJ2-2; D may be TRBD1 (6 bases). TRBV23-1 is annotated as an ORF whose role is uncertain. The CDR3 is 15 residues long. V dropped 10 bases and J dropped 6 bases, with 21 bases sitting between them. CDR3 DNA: TGCGCCAAGCTTAACAGGGCCGGGTTGGCCGGGGAGCTGTTTTTT. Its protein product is CAKLNRAGLAGELFF.

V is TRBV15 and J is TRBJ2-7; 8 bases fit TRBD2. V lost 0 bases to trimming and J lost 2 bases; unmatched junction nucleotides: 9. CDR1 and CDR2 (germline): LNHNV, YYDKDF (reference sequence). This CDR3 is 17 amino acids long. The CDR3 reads CATSRDAGGHPPYEQYF. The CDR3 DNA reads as TGTGCCACCAGCAGAGATGCGGGGGGACATCCTCCCTACGAGCAGTACTTC.

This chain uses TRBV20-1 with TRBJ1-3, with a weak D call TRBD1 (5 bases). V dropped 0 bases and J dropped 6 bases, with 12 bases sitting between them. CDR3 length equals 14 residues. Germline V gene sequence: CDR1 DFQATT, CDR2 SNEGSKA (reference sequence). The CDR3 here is CSARDLETANTIYF. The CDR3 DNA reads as TGCAGTGCTAGAGATTTAGAGACAGCAAACACCATATATTTT.

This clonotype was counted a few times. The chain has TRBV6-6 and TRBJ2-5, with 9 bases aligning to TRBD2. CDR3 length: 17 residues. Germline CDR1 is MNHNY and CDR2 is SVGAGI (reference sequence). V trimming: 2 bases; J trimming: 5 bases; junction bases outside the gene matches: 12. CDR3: CASSYGFEREARETQYF. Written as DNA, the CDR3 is TGTGCCAGCAGTTACGGTTTCGAGCGGGAGGCAAGGGAGACCCAGTACTTC.

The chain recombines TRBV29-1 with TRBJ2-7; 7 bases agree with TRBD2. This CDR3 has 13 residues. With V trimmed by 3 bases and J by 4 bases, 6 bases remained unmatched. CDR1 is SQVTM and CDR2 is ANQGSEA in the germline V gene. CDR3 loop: CSVDIGEGYEQYF. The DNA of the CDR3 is TGCAGCGTTGATATTGGGGAGGGGTACGAGCAGTACTTC.

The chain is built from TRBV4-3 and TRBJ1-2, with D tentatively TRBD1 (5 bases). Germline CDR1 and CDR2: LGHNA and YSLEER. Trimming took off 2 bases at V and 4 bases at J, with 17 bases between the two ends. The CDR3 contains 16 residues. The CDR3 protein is CASSQRSEAGSYGYTF. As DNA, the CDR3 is TGCGCCAGCAGCCAACGGTCCGAGGCAGGGTCCTATGGCTACACCTTC.

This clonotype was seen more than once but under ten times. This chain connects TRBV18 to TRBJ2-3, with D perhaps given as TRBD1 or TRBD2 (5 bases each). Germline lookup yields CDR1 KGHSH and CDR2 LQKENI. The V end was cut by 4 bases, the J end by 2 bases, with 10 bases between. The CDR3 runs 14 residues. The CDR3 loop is CASSRQGVTDTQYF. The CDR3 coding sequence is TGTGCCAGCTCACGCCAGGGAGTCACAGATACGCAGTATTTT.

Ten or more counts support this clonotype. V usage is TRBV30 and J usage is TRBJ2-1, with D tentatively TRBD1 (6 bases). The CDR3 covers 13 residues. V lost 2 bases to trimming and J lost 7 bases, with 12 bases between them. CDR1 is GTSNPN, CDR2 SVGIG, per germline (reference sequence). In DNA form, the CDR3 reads TGTGCCTGGAGTTCGCGCAGGGGTAATGAGCAGTTCTTC. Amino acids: CAWSSRRGNEQFF.

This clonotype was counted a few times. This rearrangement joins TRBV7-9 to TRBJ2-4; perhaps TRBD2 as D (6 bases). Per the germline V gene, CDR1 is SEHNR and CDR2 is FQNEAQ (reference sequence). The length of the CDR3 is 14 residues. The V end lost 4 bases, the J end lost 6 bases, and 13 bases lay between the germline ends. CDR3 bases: TGTGCCAGCAGCTCTGGGGAGGTCGGAAACATTCAGTACTTC. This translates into CASSSGEVGNIQYF.

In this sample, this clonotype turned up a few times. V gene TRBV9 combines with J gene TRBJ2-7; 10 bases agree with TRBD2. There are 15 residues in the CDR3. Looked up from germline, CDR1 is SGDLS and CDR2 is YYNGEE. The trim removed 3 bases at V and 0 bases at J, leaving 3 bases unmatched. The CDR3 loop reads CASSAGTSVSYEQYF. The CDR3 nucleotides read TGTGCCAGCAGCGCTGGGACTAGCGTCTCCTACGAGCAGTACTTC.

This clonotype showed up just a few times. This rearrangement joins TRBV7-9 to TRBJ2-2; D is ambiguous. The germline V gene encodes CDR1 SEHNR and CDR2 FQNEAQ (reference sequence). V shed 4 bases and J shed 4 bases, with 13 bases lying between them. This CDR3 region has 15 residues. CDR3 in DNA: TGTGCCAGCAGCTCCCCTCAGGCGAGCACCGGGGAGCTGTTTTTT. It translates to CASSSPQASTGELFF.

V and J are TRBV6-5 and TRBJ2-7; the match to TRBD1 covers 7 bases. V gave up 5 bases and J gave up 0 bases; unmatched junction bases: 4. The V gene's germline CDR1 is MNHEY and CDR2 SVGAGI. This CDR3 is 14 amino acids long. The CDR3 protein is CASSGTASSYEQYF. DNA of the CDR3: TGTGCCAGCAGTGGGACAGCCAGCTCCTACGAGCAGTACTTC.

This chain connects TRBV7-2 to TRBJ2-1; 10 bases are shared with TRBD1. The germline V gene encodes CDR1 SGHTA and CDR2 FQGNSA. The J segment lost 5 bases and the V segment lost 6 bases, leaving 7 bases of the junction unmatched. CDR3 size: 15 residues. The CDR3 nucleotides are TGTGCCAGCAGTTTTAGGACAGGGGGTGACAATGAGCAGTTCTTC. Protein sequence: CASSFRTGGDNEQFF.